The 12 T cell receptor beta chains below come from one sample, sequenced in a study of human thymus T cells. Resections that were taken during corrective heart surgery supplied the thymus tissue. Measured with immunoSEQ multiplex PCR; TCRdb has only the in-frame clones, and not every one. The sample carries about 78,000 clones, approximately 97% recorded once. Sequenced sample: thymus tissue. The origin of the receptors is a boy less than two years old with a congenital heart defect but otherwise immunologically healthy.

This chain connects TRBV15 to TRBJ2-7; 7 bases agree with TRBD1. CDR1 is LNHNV and CDR2 is YYDKDF in the germline V gene (reference sequence). The V and J ends lost 1 base and 0 bases, in that order; junction bases with no gene match: 9. This CDR3 is 17 amino acids long. The CDR3 DNA reads as TGTGCCACCAGCAGAGTTGACCGCCGGGACAGCTCCTACGAGCAGTACTTC. It codes for CATSRVDRRDSSYEQYF.

The CDR3: CASSYVRRLEETQYF. The CDR3 DNA is TGTGCCAGCAGTTACGTACGGCGGCTCGAGGAGACCCAGTACTTC. The chain uses TRBV6-6 and TRBJ2-5; no reliable D call. The germline V gene has CDR1 MNHNY and CDR2 SVGAGI (reference sequence). The CDR3 length is 15 residues. V was clipped by 2 bases and J by 5 bases, with 15 bases between them.

The genes are TRBV18 and TRBJ2-7; weak D call: TRBD2 (6 bases). CDR3 size: 13 residues. V lost 5 bases and J 4 bases, leaving 12 bases between the germline ends. Germline-derived CDR1 and CDR2 are KGHSH and LQKENI. The CDR3 loop reads CASSIWRGYEQYF. The CDR3 region has the DNA TGTGCCAGCTCAATCTGGAGGGGTTACGAGCAGTACTTC.

The gene calls are TRBV6-1 and TRBJ2-2; 7 bases align to TRBD2. CDR1 is MNHNS and CDR2 is SASEGT in the germline V gene. The junction had 9 bases not matched to a gene; V was cut back by 1 base and J by 1 base. The CDR3 totals 18 residues. The CDR3 reads CASSEVQAGPLNTGELFF. The CDR3 region has the DNA TGTGCCAGCAGTGAAGTTCAAGCGGGACCACTGAACACCGGGGAGCTGTTTTTT.

The chain couples TRBV18 to TRBJ2-3; TRBD2 agrees at 8 bases. This CDR3 comprises 15 residues. With V trimmed by 3 bases and J by 1 base, 3 bases remained unmatched. Germline CDR1 reads KGHSH; CDR2 reads LQKENI. This CDR3 is CASSPRREGTDTQYF. The DNA for the CDR3 is TGTGCCAGCTCACCCCGGCGGGAGGGCACAGATACGCAGTATTTT.

This rearrangement joins TRBV19 to TRBJ2-5; no clear D. V lost 7 bases and J lost 5, with 17 bases in between. The CDR3 has 14 amino acids. Germline V gene sequence: CDR1 LNHDA, CDR2 SQIVND (reference sequence). The CDR3 is CASKVAGRKETQYF. The DNA for the CDR3 is TGTGCCAGTAAAGTCGCCGGCAGGAAGGAGACCCAGTACTTC.

This chain uses TRBV10-2 with TRBJ1-2; the D gene is possibly TRBD1 (5 bases). Between the trimmed V and J ends, which lost 3 bases and 1 base, there was a span of 12 bases. Germline CDR1 reads WSHSY; CDR2 reads SAAADI. The CDR3 runs to 15 residues. DNA of the CDR3: TGCGCCAGCAGTGAAGGGGAATCCCTTAACTATGGCTACACCTTC. Translating gives CASSEGESLNYGYTF.

This chain connects TRBV5-4 to TRBJ2-5; TRBD2 agrees at 10 bases. The J segment lost 3 bases and the V segment lost 2 bases, leaving 19 bases of the junction unmatched. Looked up from germline, CDR1 is SGHNT and CDR2 is YYREEE (reference sequence). The CDR3 runs 20 residues. The CDR3 coding sequence is TGTGCCAGCAGCTTCCGTATCGCCCATCAAGCGGGAGGGGAGAAAGAGACCCAGTACTTC. It codes for CASSFRIAHQAGGEKETQYF.

This chain uses TRBV4-1 with TRBJ1-2; the match to TRBD1 covers 9 bases. The CDR3 has 16 residues. After removal of 2 bases from V and 8 bases from J, the junction contained 12 bases not matched to a gene. Germline CDR1 reads MGHRA; CDR2 reads YSYEKL. In DNA, the CDR3 is TGCGCCAGCAGCCAATCCCCAAAACAGGGGGCGCAGGGCTACACCTTC. This translates into CASSQSPKQGAQGYTF.

The chain couples TRBV27 to TRBJ2-7, with TRBD1 matching 7 bases. Germline-derived CDR1 and CDR2 are MNHEY and SMNVEV (reference sequence). The J segment lost 2 bases and the V segment lost 8 bases, leaving 9 bases of the junction unmatched. The CDR3 is made up of 14 amino acids. In DNA, the CDR3 is TGTGCCAGCGGGGAAACGGGACAGCCCTACGAGCAGTACTTC. Translating it yields CASGETGQPYEQYF.

This clone was picked up one time. The chain uses TRBV7-9 and TRBJ1-5, with 11 bases aligning to TRBD1. Germline assignment: CDR1 SEHNR and CDR2 FQNEAQ (reference sequence). The trim removed 4 bases at V and 3 bases at J, leaving 8 bases unmatched. The CDR3 is 17 amino acids. The CDR3 sequence: CASSSSGQGDFNQPQHF. The CDR3 DNA reads TGTGCCAGCAGCTCCTCGGGACAGGGGGATTTCAATCAGCCCCAGCATTTT. Filled out from reference TRBV7-9 and TRBJ1-5, the complete variable domain reads DTGVSQNPRHKITKRGQNVTFRCDPISEHNRLYWYRQTLGQGPEFLTYFQNEAQLEKSRLLSDRFSAERPKGSFSTLEIQRTEQGDSAMYLCASSSSGQGDFNQPQHFGDGTRLSIL.

The V and J genes are TRBV13 and TRBJ2-1; 11 bases are a match to TRBD2. In germline, CDR1 is PRHDT, CDR2 FYEKMQ (reference sequence). This CDR3 region has 16 residues. The V and J ends lost 5 bases and 7 bases, in that order; junction bases with no gene match: 10. The CDR3 loop is CASSQTLAGAGNEQFF. Written as DNA, the CDR3 is TGTGCCAGCAGCCAGACACTAGCGGGGGCGGGGAATGAGCAGTTCTTC.